The rows below give T cell receptor beta chains drawn from one sample of a study of T cells in Graves' hyperthyroidism and ophthalmopathy. Each CDR3 protein is one row after TCRdb ran MiXCR on the multiplex PCR reads. The table has 220,000 or so distinct CDR3 sequences, less than 20% seen once. Material for sequencing was blood. The receptor source for this set is a woman between 18 and 30 years old with Graves' ophthalmopathy. Both conserved end residues are part of each CDR3. D genes are given only for firm matches. Clone size is given for some rows only: seen once, a few or many times, or a class if the clone is expanded.

d_call cdr3_length j_call clone_size v_call cdr3_aa cdr3_nt
NA 16 TRBJ2-7 many TRBV7-6 CASSLVGTSPPYEQYF TGTGCCAGCAGCCTGGTAGGGACTTCCCCCCCCTACGAGCAGTACTTC
TRBD1 15 TRBJ1-2 NA TRBV7-9 CASSVRTTGAYGYTF TGTGCCAGCAGCGTCCGAACGACAGGGGCCTATGGCTACACCTTC
TRBD1 15 TRBJ2-5 many TRBV5-4 CASSHEGQNQETQYF TGTGCCAGCAGCCACGAGGGACAGAACCAAGAGACCCAGTACTTC
NA 14 TRBJ1-5 many TRBV12-3/TRBV12-4 CASSSLYSNQPQHF TGTGCCAGCAGTTCGCTTTATAGCAATCAGCCCCAGCATTTT
TRBD2 17 TRBJ2-1 NA TRBV3-1 CASSQGTSGRADNGQFF TGTGCCAGCAGCCAAGGGACTAGCGGGAGGGCAGACAATGGGCAGTTCTTC
NA 15 TRBJ2-3 many TRBV27 CASSIAPGVTDTQYF TGTGCCAGCAGTATCGCCCCGGGGGTCACAGATACGCAGTATTTT
NA 15 TRBJ1-6 NA TRBV3-1 CASSRVGADNSPLHF TGTGCCAGCAGCCGGGTTGGGGCAGATAATTCACCCCTCCACTTT
TRBD1 15 TRBJ1-2 many TRBV2 CASSDSGTGRYGYTF TGTGCCAGCAGTGACTCCGGGACAGGGAGGTATGGCTACACCTTC
TRBD2 18 TRBJ2-3 NA TRBV7-2 CASSLINGLAGITDTQYF TGTGCCAGCAGCTTAATTAACGGACTAGCGGGTATCACAGATACGCAGTATTTT
TRBD2 16 TRBJ2-7 NA TRBV2 CASGTGTSGPAYEQYF TGTGCCAGCGGAACCGGGACTAGCGGGCCGGCCTACGAGCAGTACTTC
NA 16 TRBJ1-1 many TRBV5-1 CASSLSPGTMNTEAFF TGCGCCAGCAGCTTGTCGCCAGGGACGATGAACACTGAAGCTTTCTTT
NA 13 TRBJ1-2 many TRBV29-1 CSVVAGESYGYTF TGCAGCGTTGTTGCAGGGGAGAGCTATGGCTACACCTTC
TRBD2 16 TRBJ2-7 NA TRBV28 CASSLVAGGGVYEQYF TGTGCCAGCAGTTTAGTAGCGGGAGGGGGTGTGTACGAGCAGTACTTC
TRBD1 14 TRBJ1-1 many TRBV7-9 CASSLDRGGPEAFF TGTGCCAGCAGCTTGGACAGGGGTGGCCCTGAAGCTTTCTTT
TRBD1 14 TRBJ1-2 NA TRBV5-1 CASSLPGQGYGYTF TGCGCCAGCAGCTTACCGGGACAGGGCTATGGCTACACCTTC
TRBD2 12 TRBJ2-5 many TRBV2 CASGLFQETQYF TGTGCTAGCGGGTTATTTCAAGAGACCCAGTACTTC
NA 17 TRBJ1-6 many TRBV12-3/TRBV12-4 CASSSDQRVGHNSPLHF TGTGCCAGCAGTTCAGACCAAAGGGTCGGACATAATTCACCCCTCCACTTT
NA 16 TRBJ1-2 NA TRBV24-1 CATSVCPRAYNYGYTF TGTGCCACCAGTGTTTGTCCCAGGGCCTATAACTATGGCTACACCTTC